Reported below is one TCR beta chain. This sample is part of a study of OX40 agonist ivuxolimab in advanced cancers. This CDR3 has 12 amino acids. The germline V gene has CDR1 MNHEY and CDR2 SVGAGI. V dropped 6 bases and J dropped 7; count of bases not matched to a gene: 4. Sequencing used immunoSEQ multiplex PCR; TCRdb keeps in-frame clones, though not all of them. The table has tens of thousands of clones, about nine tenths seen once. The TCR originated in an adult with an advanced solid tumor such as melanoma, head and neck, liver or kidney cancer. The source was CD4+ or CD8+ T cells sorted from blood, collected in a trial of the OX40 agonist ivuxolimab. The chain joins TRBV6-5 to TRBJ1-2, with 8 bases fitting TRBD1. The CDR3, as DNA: TGTGCCAGCAGGCAGGGGGCCGGTGGCTACACCTTC. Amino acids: CASRQGAGGYTF.